This is a list of T cell receptor beta chains from one sample in a study of shared clonotypes between healthy human individuals. Clones were read by immunoSEQ multiplex PCR, and TCRdb kept only the in-frame ones, dropping some. The sample shows 500,000 to 550,000 clones, approximately 95% of them seen only once. Sequences were obtained from naive CD4+ T cells sorted from blood. The receptors shown here come from a woman aged 25 to 39 in good health. The CDR3 runs from the conserved cysteine through the conserved F or W. The order of the fields is D gene, J gene, clone size, V gene, CDR3 protein, CDR3 DNA. A D gene is named only where the DNA matches it firmly. Size values are once, few and many counts, or a class for expanded clones, and some rows have none.

d_call: TRBD2; j_call: TRBJ2-7; clone_size: NA; v_call: TRBV15; cdr3_aa: CASSSSGTFSYEQYF; cdr3_nt: TGTGCCTCTTCGTCTAGCGGGACTTTCTCCTACGAGCAGTACTTC
d_call: TRBD2; j_call: TRBJ2-1; clone_size: NA; v_call: TRBV28; cdr3_aa: CASSPGLAGSYNEQFF; cdr3_nt: TGTGCCAGCAGTCCGGGACTAGCGGGAAGTTACAATGAGCAGTTCTTC
d_call: TRBD2; j_call: TRBJ2-7; clone_size: NA; v_call: TRBV6-5; cdr3_aa: CASSSYGLAGRGEQYF; cdr3_nt: TGTGCCAGCAGTTCATATGGACTAGCGGGAAGGGGCGAGCAGTACTTC
d_call: NA; j_call: TRBJ2-3; clone_size: NA; v_call: TRBV28; cdr3_aa: CASIHPGASNTQYF; cdr3_nt: TGTGCCAGCATTCATCCGGGGGCTTCGAATACGCAGTATTTT
d_call: NA; j_call: TRBJ2-2; clone_size: NA; v_call: TRBV4-1; cdr3_aa: CASSQDRGSGTNTGELFF; cdr3_nt: TGCGCCAGCAGCCAAGATCGGGGGAGCGGGACAAACACCGGGGAGCTGTTTTTT
d_call: NA; j_call: TRBJ1-5; clone_size: NA; v_call: TRBV10-3; cdr3_aa: CAISETLGSNQPQHF; cdr3_nt: TGTGCCATCAGTGAAACCCTGGGTAGCAATCAGCCCCAGCATTTT
d_call: NA; j_call: TRBJ1-1; clone_size: NA; v_call: TRBV10-2; cdr3_aa: CASSLPGQRNTEAFF; cdr3_nt: TGCGCCAGCAGCTTACCCGGACAGAGGAACACTGAAGCTTTCTTT
d_call: TRBD1; j_call: TRBJ2-7; clone_size: NA; v_call: TRBV9; cdr3_aa: CASSRHRGEGSYEQYF; cdr3_nt: TGTGCCAGCAGCAGACACAGGGGTGAAGGGTCCTACGAGCAGTACTTC
d_call: NA; j_call: TRBJ2-7; clone_size: NA; v_call: TRBV11-2; cdr3_aa: CASSLYRVGPYEQYF; cdr3_nt: TGTGCCAGCAGCTTATACCGGGTTGGGCCCTACGAGCAGTACTTC
d_call: NA; j_call: TRBJ2-5; clone_size: NA; v_call: TRBV7-9; cdr3_aa: CASSRGTQQETQYF; cdr3_nt: TGTGCCAGCAGCAGAGGGACACAGCAAGAGACCCAGTACTTC
d_call: NA; j_call: TRBJ2-1; clone_size: NA; v_call: TRBV5-1; cdr3_aa: CASSGGDSYNEQFF; cdr3_nt: TGCGCCAGCAGTGGCGGGGACTCCTACAATGAGCAGTTCTTC
d_call: NA; j_call: TRBJ1-5; clone_size: once; v_call: TRBV21-1; cdr3_aa: CASRQAYSNQPQHF; cdr3_nt: TGTGCCAGCCGACAGGCTTATAGCAATCAGCCCCAGCATTTT
d_call: NA; j_call: TRBJ1-5; clone_size: NA; v_call: TRBV7-2; cdr3_aa: CASSLGGDQPQHF; cdr3_nt: TGTGCCAGCAGCTTAGGGGGGGATCAGCCCCAGCATTTT
d_call: NA; j_call: TRBJ1-4; clone_size: once; v_call: TRBV19; cdr3_aa: CASSVSHSGLTEKLFF; cdr3_nt: TGTGCCAGTAGTGTATCCCACTCGGGGCTTACAGAAAAACTGTTTTTT
d_call: TRBD1; j_call: TRBJ2-3; clone_size: NA; v_call: TRBV2; cdr3_aa: CASTTGQRRRDTQYF; cdr3_nt: TGTGCCAGCACTACGGGACAGAGAAGAAGGGATACGCAGTATTTT
d_call: TRBD2; j_call: TRBJ2-2; clone_size: NA; v_call: TRBV6-7; cdr3_aa: CASTLGLATGELFF; cdr3_nt: TGTGCCAGCACCCTAGGACTAGCGACCGGGGAGCTGTTTTTT
d_call: NA; j_call: TRBJ1-1; clone_size: NA; v_call: TRBV2; cdr3_aa: CASSRDGIFTEAFF; cdr3_nt: TGTGCCAGCAGCCGGGACGGGATATTCACTGAAGCTTTCTTT
d_call: NA; j_call: TRBJ2-5; clone_size: NA; v_call: TRBV7-3; cdr3_aa: CASSWSVGETQYF; cdr3_nt: TGTGCCAGCAGCTGGAGCGTGGGGGAGACCCAGTACTTC
d_call: NA; j_call: TRBJ2-2; clone_size: NA; v_call: TRBV27; cdr3_aa: CASSFLGTGELFF; cdr3_nt: TGTGCCAGCAGTTTCCTCGGGACCGGGGAGCTGTTTTTT
d_call: NA; j_call: TRBJ2-7; clone_size: NA; v_call: TRBV4-1; cdr3_aa: CASSQARGSREQYF; cdr3_nt: TGCGCCAGCAGCCAGGCCAGAGGGTCTCGCGAGCAGTACTTC
d_call: NA; j_call: TRBJ2-3; clone_size: NA; v_call: TRBV6-1; cdr3_aa: CASSAGIAESTDTQYF; cdr3_nt: TGTGCCAGCAGTGCGGGGATAGCGGAAAGCACAGATACGCAGTATTTT
d_call: NA; j_call: TRBJ2-3; clone_size: NA; v_call: TRBV4-2; cdr3_aa: CASSQNTDTQYF; cdr3_nt: TGTGCCAGCAGCCAGAACACAGATACGCAGTATTTT
d_call: NA; j_call: TRBJ1-6; clone_size: NA; v_call: TRBV28; cdr3_aa: CASTREYNSPLHF; cdr3_nt: TGTGCCAGCACGCGGGAGTATAATTCACCCCTCCACTTT
d_call: TRBD2; j_call: TRBJ2-2; clone_size: NA; v_call: TRBV5-7; cdr3_aa: CASSMLAGDRTGELFF; cdr3_nt: TGTGCCAGCAGCATGCTAGCGGGAGACCGTACCGGGGAGCTGTTTTTT
d_call: TRBD1; j_call: TRBJ1-5; clone_size: NA; v_call: TRBV2; cdr3_aa: CATSPFTRQGINQPQHF; cdr3_nt: TGTGCCACCTCTCCCTTCACAAGACAGGGGATCAATCAGCCCCAGCATTTT
d_call: NA; j_call: TRBJ1-5; clone_size: NA; v_call: TRBV28; cdr3_aa: CASSLLGGGSNQPQHF; cdr3_nt: TGTGCCAGCAGTTTATTGGGGGGCGGCAGCAATCAGCCCCAGCATTTT
d_call: NA; j_call: TRBJ1-3; clone_size: NA; v_call: TRBV7-9; cdr3_aa: CASSARGGAGNTIYF; cdr3_nt: TGTGCCAGCAGTGCGAGGGGCGGGGCTGGAAACACCATATATTTT
d_call: TRBD1; j_call: TRBJ1-1; clone_size: NA; v_call: TRBV4-1; cdr3_aa: CASSQSQGARTEAFF; cdr3_nt: TGCGCCAGCAGCCAGTCACAGGGGGCTCGAACTGAAGCTTTCTTT
d_call: NA; j_call: TRBJ1-1; clone_size: NA; v_call: TRBV7-8; cdr3_aa: CASSSGLTNTEAFF; cdr3_nt: TGTGCCAGCAGCTCGGGACTGACGAACACTGAAGCTTTCTTT
d_call: TRBD1; j_call: TRBJ2-6; clone_size: NA; v_call: TRBV5-1; cdr3_aa: CASSQLGQTPMGANVLTF; cdr3_nt: TGCGCCAGCAGCCAATTGGGACAGACCCCGATGGGGGCCAACGTCCTGACTTTC
d_call: NA; j_call: TRBJ2-7; clone_size: NA; v_call: TRBV6-6; cdr3_aa: CASSAPGPPYEQYF; cdr3_nt: TGTGCCAGCAGCGCTCCGGGACCTCCTTACGAGCAGTACTTC
d_call: TRBD1; j_call: TRBJ2-7; clone_size: NA; v_call: TRBV5-1; cdr3_aa: CASSSNFQGARAEQYF; cdr3_nt: TGCGCCAGCAGCTCAAATTTCCAGGGGGCGCGTGCCGAGCAGTACTTC
d_call: NA; j_call: TRBJ1-1; clone_size: NA; v_call: TRBV5-1; cdr3_aa: CASSLVSGNTEAFF; cdr3_nt: TGCGCCAGCAGCTTGGTATCAGGGAACACTGAAGCTTTCTTT
d_call: NA; j_call: TRBJ1-2; clone_size: NA; v_call: TRBV9; cdr3_aa: CASSPPKGGANYGYTF; cdr3_nt: TGTGCCAGCAGCCCACCCAAGGGAGGCGCTAACTATGGCTACACCTTC
d_call: TRBD2; j_call: TRBJ2-1; clone_size: NA; v_call: TRBV28; cdr3_aa: CASSSGLAGGLASYEQFF; cdr3_nt: TGTGCCAGCAGTTCCGGACTAGCGGGAGGGCTTGCTTCCTATGAGCAGTTCTTC
d_call: NA; j_call: TRBJ2-7; clone_size: once; v_call: TRBV28; cdr3_aa: CASSLHNRGEEQYF; cdr3_nt: TGTGCCAGCAGTCTCCACAATCGGGGTGAAGAGCAGTACTTC
d_call: NA; j_call: TRBJ2-3; clone_size: NA; v_call: TRBV5-1; cdr3_aa: CASSPGLGSPPSTQYF; cdr3_nt: TGCGCCAGCAGCCCTGGCCTGGGCAGTCCCCCAAGTACGCAGTATTTT
d_call: TRBD2; j_call: TRBJ2-7; clone_size: NA; v_call: TRBV6-7; cdr3_aa: CASSLDGTSGPYEQYF; cdr3_nt: TGTGCCAGCAGTCTAGACGGGACTAGCGGGCCCTACGAGCAGTACTTC
d_call: TRBD1; j_call: TRBJ1-4; clone_size: NA; v_call: TRBV7-9; cdr3_aa: CASSPGTGVEKLFF; cdr3_nt: TGTGCCAGCAGCCCTGGGACAGGGGTTGAAAAACTGTTTTTT
d_call: NA; j_call: TRBJ2-7; clone_size: NA; v_call: TRBV6-5; cdr3_aa: CASSYSQGVGSYEQYF; cdr3_nt: TGTGCCAGCAGTTACTCTCAGGGCGTGGGGTCCTACGAGCAGTACTTC
d_call: TRBD1; j_call: TRBJ1-4; clone_size: NA; v_call: TRBV2; cdr3_aa: CASSVGTVEKLFF; cdr3_nt: TGTGCCAGCAGCGTCGGGACAGTTGAAAAACTGTTTTTT
d_call: TRBD2; j_call: TRBJ2-7; clone_size: NA; v_call: TRBV10-3; cdr3_aa: CAIQLGGAYEQYF; cdr3_nt: TGTGCCATCCAACTGGGGGGGGCCTACGAGCAGTACTTC
d_call: TRBD1; j_call: TRBJ2-3; clone_size: NA; v_call: TRBV9; cdr3_aa: CASSVGTGSTDTQYF; cdr3_nt: TGTGCCAGCAGCGTAGGGACAGGAAGCACAGATACGCAGTATTTT
d_call: TRBD1; j_call: TRBJ1-1; clone_size: NA; v_call: TRBV2; cdr3_aa: CASSGRTGGRGTEAFF; cdr3_nt: TGTGCCAGCAGTGGACGGACAGGGGGACGGGGGACTGAAGCTTTCTTT
d_call: NA; j_call: TRBJ1-2; clone_size: NA; v_call: TRBV5-1; cdr3_aa: CASSGPYGYTF; cdr3_nt: TGCGCCAGCAGCGGCCCCTATGGCTACACCTTC
d_call: NA; j_call: TRBJ2-1; clone_size: NA; v_call: TRBV7-9; cdr3_aa: CASRSRPRGSSYNEQFF; cdr3_nt: TGTGCCAGCAGATCCCGCCCCAGGGGCAGCTCCTACAATGAGCAGTTCTTC
d_call: TRBD2; j_call: TRBJ2-1; clone_size: NA; v_call: TRBV5-6; cdr3_aa: CASSFSGRNEQFF; cdr3_nt: TGTGCCAGCAGCTTTAGCGGGAGGAATGAGCAGTTCTTC
d_call: NA; j_call: TRBJ2-7; clone_size: NA; v_call: TRBV28; cdr3_aa: CASSLDTPHEQYF; cdr3_nt: TGTGCCAGCAGTTTGGACACCCCCCACGAGCAGTACTTC
d_call: NA; j_call: TRBJ2-2; clone_size: NA; v_call: TRBV5-1; cdr3_aa: CASSLATGTLGTGELFF; cdr3_nt: TGCGCCAGCAGCTTGGCCACCGGAACCCTGGGGACCGGGGAGCTGTTTTTT
d_call: NA; j_call: TRBJ2-3; clone_size: NA; v_call: TRBV6-1; cdr3_aa: CASTRGWGTDTQYF; cdr3_nt: TGTGCCAGCACTCGGGGCTGGGGCACAGATACGCAGTATTTT
d_call: NA; j_call: TRBJ2-7; clone_size: NA; v_call: TRBV19; cdr3_aa: CASSTLGFYEQYF; cdr3_nt: TGTGCCAGTAGTACTTTAGGGTTCTACGAGCAGTACTTC
d_call: TRBD2; j_call: TRBJ2-7; clone_size: NA; v_call: TRBV5-1; cdr3_aa: CASSLGPLAGKPYEQYF; cdr3_nt: TGCGCCAGCAGCTTGGGCCCACTAGCGGGTAAACCCTACGAGCAGTACTTC
d_call: TRBD2; j_call: TRBJ2-2; clone_size: NA; v_call: TRBV11-2; cdr3_aa: CASSFGRGRAVSNTGELFF; cdr3_nt: TGTGCCAGCAGCTTCGGACGCGGGAGGGCCGTATCGAACACCGGGGAGCTGTTTTTT
d_call: TRBD1; j_call: TRBJ1-2; clone_size: NA; v_call: TRBV28; cdr3_aa: CASSLQGANYGYTF; cdr3_nt: TGTGCCAGCAGCCTTCAGGGGGCAAACTATGGCTACACCTTC
d_call: NA; j_call: TRBJ2-2; clone_size: NA; v_call: TRBV9; cdr3_aa: CASSVEVHTGELFF; cdr3_nt: TGTGCCAGCAGCGTAGAGGTTCACACCGGGGAGCTGTTTTTT